These 10 T cell receptor beta chains share one sample of origin, sequenced in a study of cytomegalovirus exposure and HLA in healthy donors. PCR employed 60 Vbeta and 13 Jbeta primers. The data were produced by immunoSEQ multiplex PCR, yet TCRdb's version contains in-frame clones alone and is incomplete. Of roughly 60,000 clones listed, approximately 80% are singletons. Material for sequencing was PBMCs. The receptors were sampled from a woman aged 35 to 49 in good health and CMV-seropositive.

This rearrangement joins TRBV5-1 to TRBJ2-1, with 13 bases matching TRBD2. CDR1 SGHRS and CDR2 YFSETQ come from the germline V gene. The CDR3 is 16 residues long. The V segment lost 4 bases and the J segment 10 bases; nucleotides outside the gene matches: 11. CDR3 in amino acids: CASSRTSGGVNQEQFF. The CDR3 coding sequence is TGCGCCAGCAGCCGTACTAGCGGGGGGGTAAACCAGGAGCAGTTCTTC.

The V gene is TRBV5-4, the J gene TRBJ2-5, with D uncertain. The CDR3 runs 13 residues. The germline V gene encodes CDR1 SGHNT and CDR2 YYREEE (reference sequence). The V and J ends lost 2 bases and 0 bases respectively, with 5 bases between them. CDR3 coding DNA: TGTGCCAGCAGCTTCGGGTACCAAGAGACCCAGTACTTC. It is translated as CASSFGYQETQYF. Based on the CDR3 plus reference TRBV5-4 and TRBJ2-5, the full variable domain is ETGVTQSPTHLIKTRGQQVTLRCSSQSGHNTVSWYQQALGQGPQFIFQYYREEENGRGNFPPRFSGLQFPNYSSELNVNALELDDSALYLCASSFGYQETQYFGPGTRLLVL.

A few counts support this clone. The rearrangement joins TRBV28 to TRBJ1-2; 9 bases fit TRBD1. V gave up 5 bases and J gave up 6 bases; unmatched junction bases: 7. Germline loops: CDR1 MDHEN, CDR2 SYDVKM. This CDR3 spans 14 amino acids. Written as DNA, the CDR3 is TGTGCCAGCAGTCCTTTCGGACAGGGGAATGGCTACACCTTC. As protein: CASSPFGQGNGYTF.

The chain carries TRBV7-9 and TRBJ1-4; 9 bases agree with TRBD1. With V trimmed by 0 bases and J by 8 bases, 4 bases remained unmatched. From germline, CDR1 is SEHNR and CDR2 FQNEAQ (reference sequence). This CDR3 is 15 amino acids long. CDR3 sequence (DNA): TGTGCCAGCAGCTTAGCGCGACAGGGGGTAGAAAAACTGTTTTTT. It is translated as CASSLARQGVEKLFF.

The chain joins TRBV19 to TRBJ1-1; weak D call: TRBD1 (5 bases). This CDR3 is 14 amino acids long. The germline V gene has CDR1 LNHDA and CDR2 SQIVND (reference sequence). Trimming removed 6 bases from V and 5 bases from J, with 16 bases in between. The CDR3 region has the DNA TGTGCCAGTAGCTCCAGGGCGCTGGGAACTGAAGCTTTCTTT. Translating gives CASSSRALGTEAFF.

This chain uses TRBV2 with TRBJ1-3; D remains unclear. V lost 3 bases and J 10 bases, leaving 13 bases between the germline ends. Germline assignment: CDR1 SNHLY and CDR2 FYNNEI. The CDR3 contains 13 residues. The CDR3 spells CASSEGSRITIYF. CDR3 sequence (DNA): TGTGCCAGCAGTGAGGGCAGTCGTATAACCATATATTTT.

This chain joins TRBV6-6 and TRBJ1-4; tentatively, D is TRBD1 (6 bases). CDR1 and CDR2 (germline): MNHNY, SVGAGI (reference sequence). This CDR3 has 15 amino acids. The V end lost 7 bases, the J end lost 5 bases, and 17 bases lay between the germline ends. The chain's CDR3 is CASNQGHGDNEKLFF. The CDR3 DNA reads TGTGCCAGCAATCAGGGGCACGGAGACAATGAAAAACTGTTTTTT.

This clone was detected only once. The genes are TRBV6-1 and TRBJ1-1, with D unclear. Germline V gene data show CDR1 as MNHNS and CDR2 as SASEGT. This CDR3 has 13 residues. The ends were cut back, 8 bases at V and 7 bases at J, with 17 bases in the middle. CDR3 sequence: CASSIRGGSEAFF. Written as DNA, the CDR3 is TGTGCCAGCTCCATCAGAGGTGGCAGTGAAGCTTTCTTT.

This clone has a single count. In DNA, the CDR3 is TGTGCCAGCAGCCAAAACGACAGAGCCTACGAGCAGTACTTC. Translated, it gives CASSQNDRAYEQYF. The rearrangement links TRBV16 to TRBJ2-7; tentatively, D is TRBD1 (5 bases). Germline V CDR1 and CDR2: KGHSY, FQNENV. The CDR3 sequence is 14 residues long. Trimming pared 2 bases from V and 2 bases from J, leaving 10 bases between.

The rearrangement links TRBV6-6 to TRBJ1-2; D ambiguous. Trimming pared 6 bases from V and 0 bases from J, leaving 17 bases between. CDR1 and CDR2 (germline): MNHNY, SVGAGI (reference sequence). This CDR3 is built from 16 residues. CDR3 coding DNA: TGTGCCAGCAGCCGTTACTCCCCACGAGCTAACTATGGCTACACCTTC. Translating it yields CASSRYSPRANYGYTF.